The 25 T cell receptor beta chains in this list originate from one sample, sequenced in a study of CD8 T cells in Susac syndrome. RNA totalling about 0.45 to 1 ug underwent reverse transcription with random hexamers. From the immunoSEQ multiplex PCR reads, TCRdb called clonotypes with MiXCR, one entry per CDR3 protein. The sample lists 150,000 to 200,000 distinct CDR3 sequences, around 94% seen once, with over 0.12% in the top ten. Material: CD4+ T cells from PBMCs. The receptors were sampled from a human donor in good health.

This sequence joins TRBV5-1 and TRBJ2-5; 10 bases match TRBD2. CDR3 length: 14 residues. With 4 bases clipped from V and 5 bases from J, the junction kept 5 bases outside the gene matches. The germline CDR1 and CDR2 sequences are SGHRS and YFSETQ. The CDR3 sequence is CASSTGTSVETQYF. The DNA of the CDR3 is TGCGCCAGCAGCACGGGGACTAGCGTGGAGACCCAGTACTTC.

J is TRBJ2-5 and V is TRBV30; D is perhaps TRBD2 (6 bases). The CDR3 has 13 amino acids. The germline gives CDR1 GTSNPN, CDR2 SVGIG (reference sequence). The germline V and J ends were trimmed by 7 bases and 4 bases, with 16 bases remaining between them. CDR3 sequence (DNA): TGTGCCTTTACGGTGGCGGGGATAGAGACCCAGTACTTC. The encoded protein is CAFTVAGIETQYF.

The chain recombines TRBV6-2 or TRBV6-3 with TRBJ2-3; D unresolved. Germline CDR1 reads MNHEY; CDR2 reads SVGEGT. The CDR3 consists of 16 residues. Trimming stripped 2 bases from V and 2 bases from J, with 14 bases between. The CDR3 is CASSYGLQTVTDTQYF. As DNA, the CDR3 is TGTGCCAGCAGTTACGGTCTCCAGACGGTCACAGATACGCAGTATTTT.

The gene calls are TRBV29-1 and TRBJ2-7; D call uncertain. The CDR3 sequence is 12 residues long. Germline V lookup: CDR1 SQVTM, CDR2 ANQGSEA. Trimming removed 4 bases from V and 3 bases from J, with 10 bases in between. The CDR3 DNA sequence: TGCAGCGTTGGGTCAGCCGACTACGAGCAGTACTTC. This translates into CSVGSADYEQYF.

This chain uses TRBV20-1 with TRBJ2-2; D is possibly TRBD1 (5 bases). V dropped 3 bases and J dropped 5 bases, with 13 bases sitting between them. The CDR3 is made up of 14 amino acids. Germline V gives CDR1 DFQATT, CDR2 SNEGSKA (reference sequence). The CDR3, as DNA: TGCAGTGCTAGTTCCAGGGCCGGAACCGGGGAGCTGTTTTTT. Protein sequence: CSASSRAGTGELFF.

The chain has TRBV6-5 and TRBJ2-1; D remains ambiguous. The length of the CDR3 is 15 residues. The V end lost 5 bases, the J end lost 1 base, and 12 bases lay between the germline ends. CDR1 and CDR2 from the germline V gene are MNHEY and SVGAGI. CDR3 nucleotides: TGTGCCAGCAGTGGCCGGCAAGCGTCCTACAATGAGCAGTTCTTC. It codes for CASSGRQASYNEQFF.

The DNA for the CDR3 is TGTGCCAGCAGCTTATTCTATGACGAGCAGTACTTC. This gives the protein CASSLFYDEQYF. The gene calls are TRBV7-9 and TRBJ2-5; D not certain. The J call may be incorrect, as the DNA end agrees better with TRBJ2-7. CDR1 is SEHNR, CDR2 FQNEAQ, per germline (reference sequence). CDR3 size: 12 residues.

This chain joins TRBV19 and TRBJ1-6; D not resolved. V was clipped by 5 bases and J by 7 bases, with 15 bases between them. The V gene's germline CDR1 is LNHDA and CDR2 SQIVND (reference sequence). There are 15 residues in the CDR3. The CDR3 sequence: CASSDTGRTNSPLHF. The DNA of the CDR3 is TGTGCCAGTAGTGATACCGGGAGGACCAATTCACCCCTCCACTTT.

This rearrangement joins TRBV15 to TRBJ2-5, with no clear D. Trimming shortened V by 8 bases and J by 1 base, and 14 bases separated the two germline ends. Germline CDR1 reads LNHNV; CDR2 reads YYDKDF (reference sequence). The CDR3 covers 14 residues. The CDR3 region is CATAVWTAQETQYF. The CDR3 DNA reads TGTGCCACCGCTGTTTGGACGGCCCAAGAGACCCAGTACTTC.

CDR3 DNA: TGTGCCAGCAGCCCACAGCGGTTGAGCCGGGAGCAGTACTTC. Residues: CASSPQRLSREQYF. The chain joins TRBV7-8 to TRBJ2-7; D may be TRBD2 (5 bases). V was cut by 5 bases and J by 7 bases, with 18 bases left in between. The CDR3 spans 14 residues. The germline gives CDR1 SGHVS, CDR2 FQNEAQ.

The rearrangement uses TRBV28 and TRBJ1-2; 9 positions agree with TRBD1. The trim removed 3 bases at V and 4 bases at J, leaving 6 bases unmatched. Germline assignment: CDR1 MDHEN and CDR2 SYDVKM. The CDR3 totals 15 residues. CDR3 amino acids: CASSFPGQGAYGYTF. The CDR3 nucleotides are TGTGCCAGCAGTTTTCCGGGACAGGGCGCCTATGGCTACACCTTC.

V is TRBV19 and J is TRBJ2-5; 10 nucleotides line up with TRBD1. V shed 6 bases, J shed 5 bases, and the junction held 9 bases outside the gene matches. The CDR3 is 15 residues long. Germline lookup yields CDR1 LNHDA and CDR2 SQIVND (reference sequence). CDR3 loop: CASSSRTGGVETQYF. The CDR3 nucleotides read TGTGCCAGTAGCTCCCGGACAGGGGGGGTCGAGACCCAGTACTTC.

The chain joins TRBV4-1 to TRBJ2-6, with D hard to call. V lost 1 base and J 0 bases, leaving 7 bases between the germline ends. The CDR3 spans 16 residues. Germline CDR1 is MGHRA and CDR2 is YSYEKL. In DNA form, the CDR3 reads TGCGCCAGCAGCCAAGTCGCCAGCTCTGGGGCCAACGTCCTGACTTTC. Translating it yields CASSQVASSGANVLTF.

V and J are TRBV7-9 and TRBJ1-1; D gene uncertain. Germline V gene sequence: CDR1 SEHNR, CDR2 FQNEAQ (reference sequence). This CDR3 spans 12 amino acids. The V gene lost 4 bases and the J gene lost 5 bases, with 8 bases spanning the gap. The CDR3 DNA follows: TGTGCCAGCAGCTCCGGGGTGACTGAAGCTTTCTTT. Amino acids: CASSSGVTEAFF.

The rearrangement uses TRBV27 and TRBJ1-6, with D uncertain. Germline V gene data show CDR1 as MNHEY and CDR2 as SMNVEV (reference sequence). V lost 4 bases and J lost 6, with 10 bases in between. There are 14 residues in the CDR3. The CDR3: CASSSPAGNSPLHF. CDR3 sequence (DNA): TGTGCCAGCAGTTCTCCGGCCGGTAATTCACCCCTCCACTTT.

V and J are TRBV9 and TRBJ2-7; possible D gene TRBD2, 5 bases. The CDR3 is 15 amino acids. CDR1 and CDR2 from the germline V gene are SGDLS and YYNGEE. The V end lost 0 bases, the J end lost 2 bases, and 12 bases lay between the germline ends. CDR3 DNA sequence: TGTGCCAGCAGCGTAGGGGAGAGACCTACCTACGAGCAGTACTTC. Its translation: CASSVGERPTYEQYF.

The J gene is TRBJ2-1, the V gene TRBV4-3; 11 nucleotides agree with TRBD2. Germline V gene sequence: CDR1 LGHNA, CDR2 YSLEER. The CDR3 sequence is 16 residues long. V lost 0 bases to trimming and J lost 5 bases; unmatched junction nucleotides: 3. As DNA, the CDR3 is TGCGCCAGCAGCCAAGATCTGGGACTAGCGGACAATGAGCAGTTCTTC. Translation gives CASSQDLGLADNEQFF.

This CDR3 is CSGDRAAEAFF. As DNA, the CDR3 is TGCAGCGGGGACCGGGCGGCTGAAGCTTTCTTT. The chain employs TRBV29-1 and TRBJ1-1, with D possibly TRBD1 on 5 matching bases. The V end was cut by 7 bases, the J end by 6 bases, with 12 bases between. The CDR3 extends over 11 amino acids. Germline V gene sequence: CDR1 SQVTM, CDR2 ANQGSEA.

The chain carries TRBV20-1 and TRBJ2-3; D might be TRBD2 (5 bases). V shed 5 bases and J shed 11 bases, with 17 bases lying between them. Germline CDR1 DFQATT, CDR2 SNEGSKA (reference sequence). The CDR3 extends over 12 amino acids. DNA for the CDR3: TGCAGTGCTCCCGCTGTAGCGACCCAGCAGTATTTT. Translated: CSAPAVATQQYF.

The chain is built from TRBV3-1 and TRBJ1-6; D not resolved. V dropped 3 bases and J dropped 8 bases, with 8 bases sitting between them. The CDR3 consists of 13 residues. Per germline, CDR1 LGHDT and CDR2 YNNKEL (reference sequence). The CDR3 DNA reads TGTGCCAGCAGCCACGCAGGATATTCACCCCTCCACTTT. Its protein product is CASSHAGYSPLHF.

The CDR3 region is CAWRPSLGQSYGYTF. The CDR3 coding sequence is TGTGCCTGGAGGCCGTCCTTGGGACAGTCCTATGGCTACACCTTC. The V gene is TRBV30, the J gene TRBJ1-2; TRBD1 matches at 7 bases. This CDR3 is 15 amino acids long. Trimming cost V 3 bases and J 4 bases; bases outside gene matches: 11. Germline lookup yields CDR1 GTSNPN and CDR2 SVGIG (reference sequence).

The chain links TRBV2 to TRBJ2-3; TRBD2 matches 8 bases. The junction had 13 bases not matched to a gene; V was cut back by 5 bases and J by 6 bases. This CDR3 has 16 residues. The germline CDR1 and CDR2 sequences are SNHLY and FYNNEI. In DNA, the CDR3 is TGTGCCAGCAGTCGAAACCCCGGACTAGCCCTCGATACGCAGTATTTT. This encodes CASSRNPGLALDTQYF.

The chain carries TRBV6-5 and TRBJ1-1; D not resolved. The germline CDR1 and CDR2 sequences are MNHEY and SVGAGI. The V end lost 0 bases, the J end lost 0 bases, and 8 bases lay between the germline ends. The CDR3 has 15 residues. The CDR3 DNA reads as TGTGCCAGCAGTTACTCGCGGACGTTGAACACTGAAGCTTTCTTT. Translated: CASSYSRTLNTEAFF.

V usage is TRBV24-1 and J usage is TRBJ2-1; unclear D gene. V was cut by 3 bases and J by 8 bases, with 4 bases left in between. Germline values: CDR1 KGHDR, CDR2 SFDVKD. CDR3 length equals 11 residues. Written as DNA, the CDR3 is TGTGCCACCAGTGATGCCGATGAGCAGTTCTTC. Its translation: CATSDADEQFF.

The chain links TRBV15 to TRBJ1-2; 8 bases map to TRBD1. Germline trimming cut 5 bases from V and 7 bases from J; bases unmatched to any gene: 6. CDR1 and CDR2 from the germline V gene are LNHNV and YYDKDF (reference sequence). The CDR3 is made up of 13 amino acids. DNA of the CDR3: TGTGCCACCAGCCAGGACAGGGTGGGTGGCTACACCTTC. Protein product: CATSQDRVGGYTF.